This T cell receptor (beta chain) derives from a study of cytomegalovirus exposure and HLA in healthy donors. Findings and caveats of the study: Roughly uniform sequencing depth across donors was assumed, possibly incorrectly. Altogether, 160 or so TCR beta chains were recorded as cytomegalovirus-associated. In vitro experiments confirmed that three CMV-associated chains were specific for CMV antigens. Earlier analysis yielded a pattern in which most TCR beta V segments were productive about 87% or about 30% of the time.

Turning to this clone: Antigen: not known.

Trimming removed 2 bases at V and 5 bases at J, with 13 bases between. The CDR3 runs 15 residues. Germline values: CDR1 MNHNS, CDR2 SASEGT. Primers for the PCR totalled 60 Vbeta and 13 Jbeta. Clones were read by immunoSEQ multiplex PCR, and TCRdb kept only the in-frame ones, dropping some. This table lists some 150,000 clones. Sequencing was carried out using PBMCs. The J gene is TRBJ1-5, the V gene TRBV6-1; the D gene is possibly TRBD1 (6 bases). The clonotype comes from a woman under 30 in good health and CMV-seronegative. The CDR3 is CASSERGGWDQPQHF. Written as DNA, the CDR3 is TGTGCCAGCAGTGAACGGGGGGGCTGGGATCAGCCCCAGCATTTT.